This is a list of T cell receptor beta chains from one sample in a study of blood T cell repertoires in COVID-19. Here immunoSEQ multiplex PCR was the method, and the copy in TCRdb shows in-frame clones only, minus some. Of roughly 110,000 clones listed, about four fifths are singletons. Sequencing used peripheral blood. The source of these receptors is a man aged 65 to 79 with acute or convalescent COVID-19. CDR3s include the opening cysteine and the closing phenylalanine or tryptophan. D genes are given only for firm matches. For some rows the clone size is stated as once, few or many, or as a class when expanded; others skip it.

d_call	v_call	clone_size	j_call	cdr3_aa	cdr3_nt
TRBD1	TRBV10-3	.	TRBJ1-2	CAISSPTGGYGYTF	TGTGCCATCAGTTCCCCGACAGGGGGCTATGGCTACACCTTC
.	TRBV5-1	.	TRBJ1-1	CASSLSNGFSEAFF	TGCGCCAGCAGCTTATCCAACGGTTTCTCTGAAGCTTTCTTT
.	TRBV18	.	TRBJ1-2	CASSPGQLEGYTF	TGTGCCAGCTCCCCGGGACAACTGGAAGGCTACACCTTC
.	TRBV9	.	TRBJ2-1	CASSVASTYNEQFF	TGTGCCAGCAGCGTAGCTTCAACTTACAATGAGCAGTTCTTC
.	TRBV6-5	.	TRBJ1-4	CASTQGSTNEKLFF	TGTGCCAGCACCCAGGGTTCAACTAATGAAAAACTGTTTTTT
.	TRBV20-1	.	TRBJ2-1	CSADYNNEQFF	TGCAGTGCTGACTACAACAATGAGCAGTTCTTC
.	TRBV6-5	.	TRBJ2-2	CASSLGGANTGELFF	TGTGCCAGCAGCCTCGGGGGTGCGAACACCGGGGAGCTGTTTTTT
.	TRBV19	.	TRBJ1-1	CASKKADTEAFF	TGTGCCAGTAAGAAGGCGGACACTGAAGCTTTCTTT
.	TRBV5-6	.	TRBJ1-5	CASSLDGGSNQPQHF	TGTGCCAGCAGCTTGGACGGGGGAAGCAATCAGCCCCAGCATTTT
.	TRBV5-6	many	TRBJ1-2	CASSLGRGRYGYTF	TGTGCCAGCAGCTTGGGCAGGGGACGTTATGGCTACACCTTC
.	TRBV6-6	.	TRBJ2-7	CASSYGTPRSYEQYF	TGTGCCAGCAGTTACGGGACTCCACGCTCCTACGAGCAGTACTTC
.	TRBV5-1	.	TRBJ1-1	CASSSTGMSTEAFF	TGCGCCAGCAGCTCGACGGGGATGAGCACTGAAGCTTTCTTT
.	TRBV12-3/TRBV12-4	once	TRBJ1-1	CASSLIGVTEAFF	TGTGCCAGCAGTTTGATAGGGGTAACTGAAGCTTTCTTT
TRBD2	TRBV5-1	.	TRBJ2-1	CASSSGGINEQFF	TGCGCCAGCAGTTCCGGGGGGATAAATGAGCAGTTCTTC
TRBD1	TRBV11-1	once	TRBJ1-4	CASSLTGQGSNEKLFF	TGTGCCAGCAGCCTAACCGGACAGGGATCTAATGAAAAACTGTTTTTT
.	TRBV9	.	TRBJ1-4	CASNRAATNEKLFF	TGTGCCAGCAACAGGGCGGCAACTAATGAAAAACTGTTTTTT
.	TRBV7-2	.	TRBJ1-5	CASSFRVGDQPQHF	TGTGCCAGCAGCTTCAGGGTAGGGGATCAGCCCCAGCATTTT
TRBD1	TRBV6-5	few	TRBJ2-2	CASRVTGGTGELFF	TGTGCCAGCAGAGTAACAGGGGGAACCGGGGAGCTGTTTTTT
.	TRBV5-6	.	TRBJ1-2	CASSHTGGRYYGYTF	TGTGCCAGCAGCCATACGGGTGGGAGATACTATGGCTACACCTTC
.	TRBV4-1	.	TRBJ1-4	CASSQDAGTNEKLFF	TGCGCCAGCAGCCAAGATGCGGGGACTAATGAAAAACTGTTTTTT
TRBD1	TRBV6-5	.	TRBJ2-7	CAGSPGTGGYEQYF	TGTGCCGGCTCACCCGGGACAGGGGGGTACGAGCAGTACTTC
TRBD1	TRBV9	.	TRBJ2-7	CASSVESGTGAREQYF	TGTGCCAGCAGCGTGGAGTCCGGGACAGGGGCGCGCGAGCAGTACTTC
TRBD1	TRBV6-4	.	TRBJ1-3	CASTLDRSSGNTIYF	TGTGCCAGCACTCTGGACAGGAGCTCTGGAAACACCATATATTTT
.	TRBV7-2	.	TRBJ2-1	CASSSGRGSFSYNEQFF	TGTGCCAGCAGTTCCGGAAGGGGAAGCTTTTCCTACAATGAGCAGTTCTTC
TRBD2	TRBV25-1	.	TRBJ2-7	CASSDSASGDYEQYF	TGTGCCAGCAGTGATTCGGCTAGCGGGGATTACGAGCAGTACTTC
TRBD2	TRBV5-1	.	TRBJ2-3	CASSLVERGNTDTQYF	TGCGCCAGCAGCTTGGTTGAGCGGGGGAACACAGATACGCAGTATTTT
.	TRBV5-6	.	TRBJ2-7	CASTPSTGLTYEQYF	TGTGCCAGCACGCCCTCGACAGGTCTAACCTACGAGCAGTACTTC
.	TRBV7-9	many	TRBJ1-5	CASSLSGVSNQPQHF	TGTGCCAGCAGCTTATCCGGGGTTAGCAATCAGCCCCAGCATTTT
.	TRBV19	once	TRBJ1-1	CASADGRKNTEAFF	TGTGCCAGTGCCGACGGGAGGAAGAACACTGAAGCTTTCTTT
.	TRBV6-2/TRBV6-3	.	TRBJ2-5	CASSRTGPGTQYF	TGTGCCAGCAGTCGGACTGGCCCTGGGACCCAGTACTTC
TRBD2	TRBV9	.	TRBJ2-3	CASSLREGSFTDTQYF	TGTGCCAGCAGCCTTAGGGAGGGATCCTTCACAGATACGCAGTATTTT
.	TRBV4-1	.	TRBJ1-2	CASSQVLGQKQNYGYTF	TGCGCCAGCAGCCAAGTACTAGGGCAGAAGCAGAACTATGGCTACACCTTC